The source of this T cell receptor beta chain is a study of identical twins. J gave up 6 bases and V 3 bases, and 5 bases lay outside the gene matches. The CDR3 loop spans 13 amino acids. Healthy Caucasians alone served as donors. This clonotype was detected ten times or more. MiXCR, run by TCRdb on the 5' RACE reads, gives a single entry per CDR3 protein. Among 1.5 million or so distinct CDR3 sequences listed, under 35% were seen once. The J gene is TRBJ2-7, the V gene TRBV12-3 or TRBV12-4, with TRBD1 matching over 7 bases. This receptor was taken from a newborn girl in good health. Sample: cord blood. CDR3: CASSLTGLSEQYF. Written as DNA, the CDR3 is TGTGCCAGCAGTTTGACAGGGTTGTCCGAGCAGTACTTC.